This T cell receptor beta chain is drawn from a study of cytomegalovirus exposure and HLA in healthy donors. Study-wide context: HLA-typed donors were the source of approximately 80 million unique TCRs held in an early data release.

PCR employed 60 Vbeta and 13 Jbeta primers. Only in-frame clones appear in the TCRdb table, and some are missing; sequencing was by immunoSEQ multiplex PCR. This sample's clone table lists about 130,000 clones. CDR3 length: 15 residues. Per the germline V gene, CDR1 is MDHEN and CDR2 is SYDVKM. V dropped 5 bases and J dropped 4; count of bases not matched to a gene: 9. The rearrangement uses TRBV28 and TRBJ1-1; TRBD1 matches at 8 bases. Sequencing used PBMCs. The sequence came from a woman in her fifties or sixties in good health and CMV-seronegative. CDR3 coding DNA: TGTGCCAGCAGTCCCCACGGACAGGGTCTCACTGAAGCTTTCTTT. Translated: CASSPHGQGLTEAFF.